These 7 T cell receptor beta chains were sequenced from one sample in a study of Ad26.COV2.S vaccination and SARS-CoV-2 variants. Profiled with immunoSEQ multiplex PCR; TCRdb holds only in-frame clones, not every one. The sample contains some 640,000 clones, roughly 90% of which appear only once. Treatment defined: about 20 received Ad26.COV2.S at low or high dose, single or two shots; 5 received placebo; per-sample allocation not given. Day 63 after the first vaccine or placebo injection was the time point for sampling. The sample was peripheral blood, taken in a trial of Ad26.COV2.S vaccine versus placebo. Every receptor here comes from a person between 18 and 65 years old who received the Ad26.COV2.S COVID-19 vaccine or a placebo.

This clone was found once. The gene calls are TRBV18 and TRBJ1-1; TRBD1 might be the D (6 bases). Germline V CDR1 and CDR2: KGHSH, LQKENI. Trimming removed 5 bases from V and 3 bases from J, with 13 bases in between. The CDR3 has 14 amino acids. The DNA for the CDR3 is TGTGCCAGCTCATCACAGGGTGAGGACACTGAAGCTTTCTTT. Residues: CASSSQGEDTEAFF.

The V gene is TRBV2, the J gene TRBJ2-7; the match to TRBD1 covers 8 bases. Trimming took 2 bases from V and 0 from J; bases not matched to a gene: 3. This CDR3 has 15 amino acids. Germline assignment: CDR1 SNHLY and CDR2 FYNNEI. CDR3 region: CASSEWDRRSYEQYF. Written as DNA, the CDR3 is TGTGCCAGCAGTGAATGGGACAGGCGCTCCTACGAGCAGTACTTC.

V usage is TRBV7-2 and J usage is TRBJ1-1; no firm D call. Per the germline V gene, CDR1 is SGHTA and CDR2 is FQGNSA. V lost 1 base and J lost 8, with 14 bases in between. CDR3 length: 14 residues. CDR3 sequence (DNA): TGTGCCAGCAGCTTAGGAATGGGAGGATTAGAAGCTTTCTTT. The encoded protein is CASSLGMGGLEAFF.

The CDR3 here is CASSKGDSGVYNEQFF. The CDR3 DNA sequence: TGTGCCAGCAGCAAAGGAGATAGCGGAGTCTACAATGAGCAGTTCTTC. The chain joins TRBV21-1 to TRBJ2-1; TRBD2 is the table's D call, not checked against the DNA. TRBV21-1 is deemed a pseudogene. The CDR3 covers 16 residues.

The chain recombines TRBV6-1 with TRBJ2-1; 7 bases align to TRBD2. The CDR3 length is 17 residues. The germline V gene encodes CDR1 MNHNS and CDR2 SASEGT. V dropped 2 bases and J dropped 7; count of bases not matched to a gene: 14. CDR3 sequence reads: CASSERASIRGVNEQFF. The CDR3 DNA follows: TGTGCCAGCAGTGAACGGGCATCTATCCGGGGGGTTAATGAGCAGTTCTTC.

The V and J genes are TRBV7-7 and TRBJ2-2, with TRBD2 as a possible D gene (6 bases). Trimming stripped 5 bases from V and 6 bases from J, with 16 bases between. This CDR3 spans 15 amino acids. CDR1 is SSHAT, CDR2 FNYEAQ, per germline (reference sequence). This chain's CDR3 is CASSPISSGSGELFF. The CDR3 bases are TGTGCCAGCAGCCCAATCTCGAGCGGGTCCGGGGAGCTGTTTTTT.

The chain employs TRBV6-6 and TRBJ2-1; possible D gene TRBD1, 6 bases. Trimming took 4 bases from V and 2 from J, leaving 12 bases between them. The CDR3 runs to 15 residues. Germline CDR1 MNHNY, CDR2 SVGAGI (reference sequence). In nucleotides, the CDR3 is TGTGCCAGCAGTTCTTCATGGGGGCCCTACAATGAGCAGTTCTTC. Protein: CASSSSWGPYNEQFF.